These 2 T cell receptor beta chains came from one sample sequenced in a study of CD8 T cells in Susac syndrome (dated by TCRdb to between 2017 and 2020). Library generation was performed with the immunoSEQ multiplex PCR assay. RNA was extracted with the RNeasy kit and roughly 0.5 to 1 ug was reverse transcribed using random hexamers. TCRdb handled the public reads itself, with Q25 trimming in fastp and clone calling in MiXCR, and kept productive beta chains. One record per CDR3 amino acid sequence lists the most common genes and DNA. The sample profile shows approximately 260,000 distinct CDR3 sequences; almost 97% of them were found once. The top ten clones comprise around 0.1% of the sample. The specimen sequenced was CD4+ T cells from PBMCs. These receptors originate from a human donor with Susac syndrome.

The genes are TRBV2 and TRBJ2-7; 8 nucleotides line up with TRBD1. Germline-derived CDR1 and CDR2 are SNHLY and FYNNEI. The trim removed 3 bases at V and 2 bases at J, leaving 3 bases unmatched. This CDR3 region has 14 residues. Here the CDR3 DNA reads TGTGCCAGCAGTGATGAGGGACAGGCCTACGAGCAGTACTTC. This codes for CASSDEGQAYEQYF. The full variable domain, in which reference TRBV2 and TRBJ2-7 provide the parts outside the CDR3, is EPEVTQTPSHQVTQMGQEVILRCVPISNHLYFYWYRQILGQKVEFLVSFYNNEISEKSEIFDDQFSVERPDGSNFTLKIRSTKLEDSAMYFCASSDEGQAYEQYFGPGTRLTVT.

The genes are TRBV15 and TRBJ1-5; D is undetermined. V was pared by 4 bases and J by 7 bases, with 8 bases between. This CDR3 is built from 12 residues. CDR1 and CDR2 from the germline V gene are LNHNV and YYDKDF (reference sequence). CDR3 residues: CATSKLTQPQHF. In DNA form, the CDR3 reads TGTGCCACCAGCAAGCTTACCCAGCCCCAGCATTTT.